The 6 T cell receptor beta chains below all came from one sample that was sequenced in a study of T cell responses to AZD1222 COVID-19 vaccine. Clones were sequenced by immunoSEQ multiplex PCR, and TCRdb holds only the in-frame ones, with some missing. The profile covers 140,000 or so clones, with 88% appearing a single time and about 3.1% taken by the ten largest. This specimen was peripheral blood, taken 28 days after the second AZD1222 dose. Receptors were obtained from an adult who received the AZD1222 COVID-19 vaccine.

The CDR3 loop reads CASSLMAAYGYTF. The CDR3, as DNA: TGTGCCAGCAGCTTAATGGCAGCCTATGGCTACACCTTC. The chain uses TRBV7-2 and TRBJ1-2; D unclear. V dropped 2 bases and J dropped 4 bases, with 8 bases sitting between them. This CDR3 comprises 13 residues. Germline-derived CDR1 and CDR2 are SGHTA and FQGNSA.

The gene calls are TRBV5-1 and TRBJ1-1; TRBD1 matches at 7 bases. V lost 3 bases and J lost 1; bases outside the gene matches: 6. CDR1 and CDR2 from the germline V gene are SGHRS and YFSETQ. The CDR3 is 15 residues long. The CDR3 nucleotides read TGCGCCAGCAGCTGGGGACAGCCAACGAACACTGAAGCTTTCTTT. Translating it yields CASSWGQPTNTEAFF.

The chain joins TRBV12-3 or TRBV12-4 to TRBJ1-5, with D perhaps matching TRBD1 (5 bases). The CDR3 is 13 amino acids. V lost 6 bases and J lost 5, with 11 bases in between. The CDR3 DNA sequence: TGTGCCAGCAGAGAACAGGACGATCAGCCCCAGCATTTT. It specifies CASREQDDQPQHF.

The chain uses TRBV7-3 and TRBJ2-1; 7 bases map to TRBD2. The germline gives CDR1 SGHTA, CDR2 FQGTGA. CDR3 length equals 16 residues. V shed 5 bases, J shed 0 bases, and the junction held 7 bases outside the gene matches. This CDR3 is CASSPARGVSYNEQFF. CDR3 sequence (DNA): TGTGCCAGCAGCCCCGCCCGGGGGGTCTCCTACAATGAGCAGTTCTTC. The variable domain in full, with the rest retrieved from reference TRBV7-3 and TRBJ2-1, is GAGVSQTPSNKVTEKGKYVELRCDPISGHTALYWYRQSLGQGPEFLIYFQGTGAADDSGLPNDRFFAVRPEGSVSTLKIQRTERGDSAVYLCASSPARGVSYNEQFFGPGTRLTVL.

This clone appeared once. The rearrangement uses TRBV10-2 and TRBJ1-6; a weak D match, TRBD1 (5 bases). The CDR3 has 15 residues. Germline V gene data show CDR1 as WSHSY and CDR2 as SAAADI. The V and J ends lost 10 bases and 3 bases respectively, with 16 bases between them. CDR3 DNA sequence: TGCGCCATTTACCGTGGACATTTCTATAATTCACCCCTCCACTTT. It is translated as CAIYRGHFYNSPLHF.

The chain joins TRBV29-1 to TRBJ2-7, with a possible D match to TRBD2 (5 bases). The germline V and J ends were trimmed by 4 bases and 9 bases, with 22 bases remaining between them. Germline CDR1 and CDR2: SQVTM and ANQGSEA. There are 14 residues in the CDR3. The CDR3 region has the DNA TGCAGCGTTGGGCCGGAGGCCCCAGCTGGCGGGCAGTACTTC. Encoded protein: CSVGPEAPAGGQYF.